This is a list of T cell receptor beta chains from one sample in a study of blood T cell repertoires in COVID-19. Only in-frame clones appear in the TCRdb table, and some are missing; sequencing was by immunoSEQ multiplex PCR. The sample contains hundreds of thousands of clones, 87% of which appear only once. Sequenced: PBMCs or T cells enriched from blood (not recorded which). Source of these receptors: a woman aged 30 to 39 who had recovered from COVID-19. The conserved cysteine and the conserved F or W are not part of the CDR3 here. Fields, in order: CDR3 protein, clone size, J gene, V gene. Clone size is stated in some rows and not others, as once, few, many or a class when expanded.

CDR3 protein: ASRQGRELF
clone size: -
J gene: TRBJ2-2
V gene: TRBV2

CDR3 protein: SGFNGEDEQY
clone size: -
J gene: TRBJ2-7
V gene: TRBV29-1

CDR3 protein: ASSRRGGANYGYT
clone size: -
J gene: TRBJ1-2
V gene: TRBV5-4

CDR3 protein: ASSLPGRGYEQY
clone size: -
J gene: TRBJ2-7
V gene: TRBV5-1

CDR3 protein: ASSVEERLGLAF
clone size: -
J gene: TRBJ1-1
V gene: TRBV2

CDR3 protein: ASSEWGTGETGELF
clone size: -
J gene: TRBJ2-2
V gene: TRBV25-1

CDR3 protein: ASSFDRNTEAF
clone size: -
J gene: TRBJ1-1
V gene: TRBV5-1

CDR3 protein: ASRTTPIPGTEAF
clone size: once
J gene: TRBJ1-1
V gene: TRBV6-5

CDR3 protein: AWRGAGAGNIQY
clone size: -
J gene: TRBJ2-4
V gene: TRBV30

CDR3 protein: ASSTRQGDVYEQY
clone size: -
J gene: TRBJ2-7
V gene: TRBV19

CDR3 protein: ATGTGPYGYT
clone size: -
J gene: TRBJ1-2
V gene: TRBV27